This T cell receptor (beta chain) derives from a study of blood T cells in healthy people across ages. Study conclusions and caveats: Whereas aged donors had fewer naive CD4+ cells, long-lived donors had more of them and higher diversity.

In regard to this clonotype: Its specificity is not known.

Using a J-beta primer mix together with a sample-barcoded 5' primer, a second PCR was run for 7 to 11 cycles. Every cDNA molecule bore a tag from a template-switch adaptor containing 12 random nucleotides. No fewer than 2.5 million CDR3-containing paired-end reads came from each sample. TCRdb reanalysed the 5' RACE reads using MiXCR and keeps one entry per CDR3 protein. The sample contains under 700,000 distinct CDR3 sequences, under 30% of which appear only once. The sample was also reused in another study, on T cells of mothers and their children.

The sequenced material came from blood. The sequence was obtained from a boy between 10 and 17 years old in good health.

In DNA form, the CDR3 reads TGTGCCAGCAGCCTCGTGGGGGCAACAACTAATGAAAAACTGTTTTTT. This translates into CASSLVGATTNEKLFF. This chain links TRBV7-9 with TRBJ1-4; D possibly corresponds to TRBD1 (6 bases). This CDR3 spans 16 amino acids. Germline CDR1 and CDR2: SEHNR and FQNEAQ (reference sequence). The V end was cut by 5 bases, the J end by 0 bases, with 13 bases between.